The 17 T cell receptor beta chains presented below share a single source sample, sequenced in a study of T cells in Graves' hyperthyroidism and ophthalmopathy. Researchers amplified the TCR beta CDR3 regions from RNA transcripts. TCR CDR3 regions were first amplified by RT-PCR with HTBI primers. TCRdb called the multiplex PCR reads again in MiXCR, with one record for every CDR3 protein. The table lists roughly 500,000 distinct CDR3 sequences, 46% of them singletons. The source material was peripheral blood or thyroid tissue (not recorded which). The origin of the receptors is an adult woman with Graves' disease, either hyperthyroidism or ophthalmopathy (not recorded which).

This clonotype came up many times. V usage is TRBV2 and J usage is TRBJ1-6; 8 bases match TRBD1. The ends lost 7 bases at V and 6 bases at J; junction bases unmatched: 8. Germline V lookup: CDR1 SNHLY, CDR2 FYNNEI. The CDR3 extends over 15 amino acids. CDR3 region: CASNYRDRINSPLHF. The CDR3 DNA is TGTGCCAGCAATTACCGGGACAGGATTAATTCACCCCTCCACTTT.

Only a few counts were recorded for this clonotype. A much larger clone is a single base away; this may be a read error. The chain employs TRBV7-9 and TRBJ2-7; D tentatively reads TRBD1 or TRBD2 (5 bases each). The V and J ends lost 5 bases and 5 bases respectively, with 16 bases between them. CDR1 is SEHNR and CDR2 is FQNEAQ in the germline V gene (reference sequence). There are 14 residues in the CDR3. The CDR3 region is CASSHRDPPDEQYF. DNA for the CDR3: TGTGCCAGCAGCCACCGGGACCCCCCGGACGAGCAGTACTTC.

This clonotype was found many times. The rearrangement links TRBV20-1 to TRBJ1-2; D ambiguous. The germline CDR1 and CDR2 sequences are DFQATT and SNEGSKA (reference sequence). The V gene lost 0 bases and the J gene lost 2 bases, with 13 bases spanning the gap. The CDR3 is 15 residues long. The DNA of the CDR3 is TGCAGTGCTAGAGATGTGGGAGGGTGGAACTATGGCTACACCTTC. Amino acid sequence: CSARDVGGWNYGYTF.

Only a few counts were recorded for this clonotype. The chain recombines TRBV28 with TRBJ2-2, with D possibly being TRBD2 (6 bases). V dropped 8 bases and J dropped 6 bases, with 13 bases sitting between them. The CDR3 contains 13 residues. Germline values: CDR1 MDHEN, CDR2 SYDVKM. This CDR3 is CASQTRESGELFF. The CDR3 DNA follows: TGTGCCAGCCAGACTAGAGAGTCCGGGGAGCTGTTTTTT.

V gene TRBV7-8 combines with J gene TRBJ1-3, with 8 bases fitting TRBD1. J gave up 3 bases and V 6 bases, and 13 bases lay outside the gene matches. This CDR3 has 17 residues. Germline values: CDR1 SGHVS, CDR2 FQNEAQ. The CDR3 here is CASRSGTGPTIGNTIYF. The CDR3 DNA follows: TGTGCCAGCAGGTCCGGGACAGGTCCAACTATTGGAAACACCATATATTTT.

The CDR3 spells CASSKVGQASNQPQHF. The CDR3 DNA reads TGTGCCAGTAGTAAGGTGGGACAGGCTAGCAATCAGCCCCAGCATTTT. This chain uses TRBV19 with TRBJ1-5; 8 nucleotides align to TRBD1. Germline lookup yields CDR1 LNHDA and CDR2 SQIVND (reference sequence). The CDR3 is 16 residues long. The ends lost 4 bases at V and 0 bases at J; junction bases unmatched: 5.

As concerns this clonotype: The germline gene is not matched at one end of the junction; a read error may be the cause. The chain is built from TRBV24-1 and TRBJ1-4, with D maybe TRBD1 (5 bases). The CDR3 is 14 residues long. Per germline, CDR1 KGHDR and CDR2 SFDVKD. CDR3 sequence: CATSEGDPREKPFF. The CDR3, as DNA: TGTGCCACCAGTGAAGGGGACCCACGTGAAAAACCGTTTTTT.

The chain couples TRBV20-1 to TRBJ1-1, with no clear D. The CDR3 covers 14 residues. Germline V gene data show CDR1 as DFQATT and CDR2 as SNEGSKA (reference sequence). V lost 5 bases and J lost 2, with 15 bases in between. The chain's CDR3 is CSAQTLTANTEAFF. CDR3 bases: TGCAGTGCTCAGACTCTAACAGCAAACACTGAAGCTTTCTTT.

To note about this clonotype: A much larger clone sits a single nucleotide away, making a read error possible. The V and J genes are TRBV10-3 and TRBJ2-7, with 10 nucleotides matching TRBD2. CDR3 length equals 15 residues. Per the germline V gene, CDR1 is ENHRY and CDR2 is SYGVKD. J lost 4 bases, V lost 3 bases, and 6 bases had no gene match. The CDR3 here is CAISEGPAGGYEQYF. The CDR3 DNA reads as TGTGCCATCAGTGAAGGGCCAGCGGGAGGGTACGAGCAGTACTTC.

This clonotype appeared a few times. The chain joins TRBV30 to TRBJ1-6, with 12 bases that match TRBD1. V shed 2 bases and J 10 bases; nucleotides not matched to a gene: 3. Germline V gives CDR1 GTSNPN, CDR2 SVGIG (reference sequence). This CDR3 has 14 amino acids. The CDR3 DNA is TGTGCCTGGAGTTGGGACAGGGGGCGATCACCCCTCCACTTT. Translating it yields CAWSWDRGRSPLHF.

This clonotype appeared a few times. The gene calls are TRBV14 and TRBJ1-3, with unresolved D. V was clipped by 1 base and J by 2 bases, with 0 bases between them. In germline, CDR1 is SGHDN, CDR2 FVKESK. The CDR3 is made up of 12 amino acids. Here the CDR3 DNA reads TGTGCCAGCAGCCAAGCTGGAAACACCATATATTTT. It yields the protein CASSQAGNTIYF.

There are many counts of this clonotype. This rearrangement joins TRBV20-1 to TRBJ2-2; 8 positions match TRBD2. Germline CDR1 DFQATT, CDR2 SNEGSKA (reference sequence). With V trimmed by 1 base and J by 3 bases, 4 bases remained unmatched. The CDR3 has 15 residues. CDR3 DNA sequence: TGCAGTGCTAGAGTTCGGGGACTAGACACCGGGGAGCTGTTTTTT. It encodes CSARVRGLDTGELFF.

A word on this clonotype: One end of the junction is discordant with germline, which a read error may explain. This chain connects TRBV29-1 to TRBJ2-7; 11 nucleotides match TRBD2. Germline-derived CDR1 and CDR2 are SQVTM and ANQGSEA. The CDR3 has 16 amino acids. Written as DNA, the CDR3 is TGCAGCGTGGTCCCGACTAGCGGGGTGAACACCGGGGAGCTGTACTTC. Amino acids: CSVVPTSGVNTGELYF.

This clonotype was recorded at least ten times. This chain joins TRBV29-1 and TRBJ2-7; D perhaps matches TRBD1 (6 bases). Germline loops: CDR1 SQVTM, CDR2 ANQGSEA. This CDR3 region has 13 residues. Trimming stripped 6 bases from V and 3 bases from J, with 15 bases between. CDR3 sequence reads: CSVAKLTGYEQYF. The CDR3 DNA follows: TGCAGCGTCGCGAAATTGACAGGCTACGAGCAGTACTTC.

This clonotype was seen many times. The chain joins TRBV7-2 to TRBJ1-1; D uncertain. V was clipped by 6 bases and J by 0 bases, with 14 bases between them. Germline V lookup: CDR1 SGHTA, CDR2 FQGNSA. This CDR3 has 15 amino acids. CDR3 DNA sequence: TGTGCCAGCAGTTCCTCGGGAATTCTGAACACTGAAGCTTTCTTT. This sequence encodes CASSSSGILNTEAFF.

This clonotype was seen more than once but under ten times. The chain employs TRBV29-1 and TRBJ2-7; 11 bases fit TRBD2. Germline assignment: CDR1 SQVTM and CDR2 ANQGSEA. The CDR3 runs 14 residues. V shed 1 base, J shed 4 bases, and the junction held 3 bases outside the gene matches. The CDR3 DNA reads as TGCAGCGTTGAAGGGGGACTAGCGGCTTACGAGCAGTACTTC. Its protein is CSVEGGLAAYEQYF.

This clonotype was counted at least ten times. The chain combines TRBV5-1 with TRBJ1-2, with D unresolved. V shed 1 base and J shed 6 bases, with 10 bases lying between them. Germline V lookup: CDR1 SGHRS, CDR2 YFSETQ. The CDR3 runs 13 residues. CDR3 bases: TGCGCCAGCAGCTTGCAGGTACGGGATGGCTACACCTTC. Its translation is CASSLQVRDGYTF.